This TCR beta chain is from a study of T cell responses to AZD1222 COVID-19 vaccine (dated by TCRdb to about 2021). For the wider study: A total of under 250 trial participants underwent TCR sequencing, of whom more than 200 had received two doses of AZD1222 and roughly 26 had received two doses of the MenACWY control vaccine. Trial participants were enrolled by age into subgroups of 18-55, 56-69 and 70-plus years, and around 150, 28 and 57 TCR-sequenced participants, respectively, were included in these subgroups.

This clone occurred a few times. Its cognate antigen has yet to be identified. Base quality data are lacking; no much larger clone is found one base away. The CDR3 regions of human TCRbeta chains were analyzed by immunosequencing. The published analysis was carried out like this. Repertoire TCRs were checked for matches against a reference library of SARS-CoV-2-specific TCRs that had been generated using the MIRA antigen-specificity platform. Breadth meant the fraction of unique TCRs that were SARS-CoV-2-associated, whereas depth meant the fraction of total T cells that were SARS-CoV-2-associated. Using the MIRA data, each spike-specific TCR was assigned both to the spike region to which the TCR was reactive and to a CD4 or CD8 class. Log10-transformed breadth and depth values were compared by one-way ANOVA with Sidak's multiple comparisons tests. TCRdb's version of the immuneACCESS table is confined to in-frame rearrangements and falls short of the full clone set. An unresolved V gene accounts for under half of the shortfall where checked; the remainder is of unknown origin. That table furnishes V, J and clone size, whereas the DNA furnished D and trimming. The sample data list 120,000 to 150,000 clones, and around 90% of these were observed just once. Roughly 2.8% of the sample goes to the ten largest clones.

In light of the paper, this sample's time point label describes: baseline before first vaccination. The sample's treatment or condition label, in plain terms: meningococcal conjugate vaccine given as trial control. Samples from vaccinated people were obtained from the UK trials COV001 and COV002, which included a single-blind randomized controlled phase 2/3 trial of AZD1222 (ChAdOx1 nCoV-19) in healthy adults. For TCRbeta chain sequencing, PBMC samples from trial participants were taken at day 0 and at day 28 after the second dose. What the study reported, not specific to this receptor: Participants were mostly white British, with more females than males. The authors suggested clonal diversity may have been underestimated. The vaccine-associated CD4 TCRs covered the entire spike protein, and the dominant responses fell in regions 160-218 and 743-854. Because no samples from the day 14 peak response were available, repertoires could be characterized only after the peak T cell response. Nearly half of unique spike-specific TCRs reportedly recognized epitopes outside regions mutated in the B.1.351 and B.1.1.7 variants. Spike-specific TCR breadth and depth rose significantly after two AZD1222 doses compared with day 0 and with MenACWY recipients. Conclusions about previously exposed vaccinees were limited because only six AZD1222 recipients were SARS-CoV-2 seropositive at baseline. The 56-69-year group was small, and its depth increase did not reach significance, likely because of low power.

The CDR3, from cysteine to phenylalanine, totals 15 residues. The sequence is cut down to CDR3 DNA, 45 bases in frame from base 1. V is pruned by 5 bases and J by 6 bases, leaving 11 bases of the junction without a gene match. Sequences SEHNR (CDR1) and FQNEAQ (CDR2) are obtained from the germline V gene (reference sequence). The source material was peripheral blood, sampled on day 0 of MenACWY control vaccination. The source of this sequence is an adult in good health. The chain uses TRBV7-9 and TRBJ2-7; 9 bases in between match TRBD2. CDR3 protein: CASSPISGSRIEQYF. The sequenced DNA: TGTGCCAGCAGCCCCATTAGCGGGAGCCGCATCGAGCAGTACTTC.